Listed here are 29 T cell receptor beta chains from one sample, sequenced in a study of blood T cells in healthy people across ages (dated by TCRdb to the mid-2010s). The protocol used for the library was 5' RACE. TCRdb names Illumina HiSeq 2500 as the instrument used. A second roughly 6 to 12 cycle PCR used a sample-barcoded 5' primer and a J-beta primer mix. The public reads were run again by TCRdb, first through fastp at Q25 and then through MiXCR, and only productive beta chains were kept. Identical CDR3 proteins give one entry, which carries the most common genes and DNA. The sample contains fewer than 800,000 distinct CDR3 sequences, 20% to 25% of them found a single time. Under 4% of the sample belongs to the ten largest clones. The sample comprised blood. All receptors derive from a man in his sixties or seventies in good health.

This clonotype came up a few times. The chain employs TRBV20-1 and TRBJ2-5; TRBD2 might be the D (6 bases). The CDR3 runs to 14 residues. CDR1 is DFQATT and CDR2 is SNEGSKA in the germline V gene (reference sequence). V lost 6 bases, J lost 7 bases, and 21 bases lay in between. The CDR3 nucleotides are TGCAGTGCAGAATCGGGTCTTTTGGGAGGGACCCAGTACTTC. Protein product: CSAESGLLGGTQYF.

The chain joins TRBV28 to TRBJ2-7; D is unresolved. V lost 4 bases to trimming and J lost 2 bases, with 21 bases between them. The CDR3 length is 17 residues. Germline V gene sequence: CDR1 MDHEN, CDR2 SYDVKM. For the CDR3, the DNA is TGTGCCAGCAGTTCAACTTATCCCCTGAGGAGAGCCTACGAGCAGTACTTC. Translating gives CASSSTYPLRRAYEQYF.

V usage is TRBV7-9 and J usage is TRBJ2-4; 7 bases align to TRBD2. Losses at the gene ends were 2 bases for V and 3 bases for J; bases not matched to a gene: 4. Germline V lookup: CDR1 SEHNR, CDR2 FQNEAQ (reference sequence). The CDR3 extends over 15 amino acids. In DNA form, the CDR3 reads TGTGCCAGCAGCTTAATCCAGCGGGACAAAAACATTCAGTACTTC. Encoded protein: CASSLIQRDKNIQYF.

The V call is TRBV7-2, the J call TRBJ1-1; 9 bases agree with TRBD1. The V segment lost 10 bases and the J segment 0 bases; nucleotides outside the gene matches: 3. CDR3 length: 13 residues. Germline V gives CDR1 SGHTA, CDR2 FQGNSA. CDR3 sequence reads: CATGQGMNTEAFF. The CDR3 DNA follows: TGTGCCACGGGACAGGGCATGAACACTGAAGCTTTCTTT.

This chain uses TRBV3-1 with TRBJ1-1, with D hard to call. Germline CDR1 reads LGHDT; CDR2 reads YNNKEL (reference sequence). CDR3 size: 12 residues. V was shortened by 1 base and J by 8 bases, with 8 bases between the two germline ends. CDR3 sequence reads: CASSQGSVEAFF. The CDR3, as DNA: TGTGCCAGCAGCCAAGGCAGCGTAGAAGCTTTCTTT.

The rearrangement joins TRBV4-3 to TRBJ2-5; possible D gene TRBD2, 6 bases. The closer fit of TRBJ2-7 to the DNA end suggests the J call may be wrong. Germline CDR1 LGHNA, CDR2 YSLEER. The CDR3 loop spans 15 amino acids. The CDR3 nucleotides are TGCGCCAGCAGCCAGGGTTTGGGGAGGTTCTACGAGCAGTACTTC. Its protein product is CASSQGLGRFYEQYF.

The rearrangement links TRBV4-1 to TRBJ2-5; 9 positions agree with TRBD2. Looked up from germline, CDR1 is MGHRA and CDR2 is YSYEKL. V dropped 3 bases and J dropped 1; count of bases not matched to a gene: 15. The CDR3 is 19 amino acids. The chain's CDR3 is CASSQTGLAGTPSQETQYF. The CDR3 nucleotides read TGCGCCAGCAGCCAGACGGGGCTAGCGGGAACCCCATCCCAAGAGACCCAGTACTTC.

The sample holds a few counts of this clonotype. J is TRBJ2-5 and V is TRBV20-1; 7 bases map to TRBD2. The closer fit of TRBJ2-1 to the DNA end suggests the J call may be wrong. CDR3 length equals 15 residues. In germline, CDR1 is DFQATT, CDR2 SNEGSKA (reference sequence). Here the CDR3 reads CSAASLADPYNEQFF. The CDR3 nucleotides are TGCAGTGCAGCTTCTCTAGCGGACCCATACAATGAGCAGTTCTTC.

This clonotype was counted only a few times. The chain combines TRBV7-2 with TRBJ2-4; D might be TRBD2 (5 bases). V shed 5 bases and J shed 0 bases, with 11 bases lying between them. This CDR3 comprises 15 residues. CDR1 and CDR2 from the germline V gene are SGHTA and FQGNSA. The CDR3 DNA follows: TGTGCCAGCAGCCAAAGGACTGTAGCCAAAAACATTCAGTACTTC. Its translation is CASSQRTVAKNIQYF.

This clonotype has a handful of counts. V and J are TRBV6-2 or TRBV6-3 and TRBJ2-2; D ambiguous. V was shortened by 6 bases and J by 4 bases, with 12 bases between the two germline ends. This CDR3 has 14 residues. CDR1 is MNHEY, CDR2 SVGEGT, per germline. CDR3 protein: CASSNWRATGELFF. The CDR3 DNA reads TGTGCCAGCAGCAACTGGCGAGCCACCGGGGAGCTGTTTTTT.

This clonotype came up many times. The chain joins TRBV2 to TRBJ2-3; weak D call: TRBD2 (6 bases). This CDR3 is 16 amino acids long. The V end was cut by 2 bases, the J end by 2 bases, with 14 bases between. Germline-derived CDR1 and CDR2 are SNHLY and FYNNEI. CDR3 residues: CASSESPPGVTDTQYF. The CDR3 bases are TGTGCCAGCAGTGAATCTCCACCGGGGGTCACAGATACGCAGTATTTT.

The table lists this clonotype with a few counts. The gene calls are TRBV12-3 or TRBV12-4 and TRBJ1-4; D call uncertain. Trimming left V 4 bases short and J 3 bases short, with 15 bases between. CDR3 length: 16 residues. CDR3 bases: TGTGCCAGCAGTTCCACCCTCTTTTTGCCTAATGAAAAACTGTTTTTT. Its translation is CASSSTLFLPNEKLFF.

V usage is TRBV12-3 or TRBV12-4 and J usage is TRBJ2-4; the D gene could be TRBD1 or TRBD2 (5 bases each). Trimming took off 1 base at V and 3 bases at J, with 10 bases between the two ends. The CDR3 contains 15 residues. The CDR3: CASSLGGDLKNIQYF. The DNA of the CDR3 is TGTGCCAGCAGTTTAGGAGGGGATCTCAAAAACATTCAGTACTTC.

This clonotype has only a few counts. The rearrangement joins TRBV7-2 to TRBJ2-5; 10 bases fit TRBD2. Germline assignment: CDR1 SGHTA and CDR2 FQGNSA. V lost 4 bases, J lost 6 bases, and 8 bases stayed unmatched. This CDR3 has 15 residues. The CDR3 DNA follows: TGTGCCAGCAGCTCAGCTAGCGGGAGTTGGCAGACCCAGTACTTC. Translation: CASSSASGSWQTQYF.

This clonotype was recorded at least ten times. The chain combines TRBV29-1 with TRBJ2-5; 10 bases agree with TRBD1. V trimming: 4 bases; J trimming: 3 bases; junction bases outside the gene matches: 5. Germline-derived CDR1 and CDR2 are SQVTM and ANQGSEA. This CDR3 region has 14 residues. CDR3 loop: CSVGAGQGKETQYF. The CDR3 DNA is TGCAGCGTTGGGGCGGGACAGGGGAAAGAGACCCAGTACTTC.

The sample holds a few counts of this clonotype. The V gene is TRBV3-1, the J gene TRBJ1-2, with unresolved D. Germline CDR1 and CDR2: LGHDT and YNNKEL (reference sequence). V was clipped by 1 base and J by 4 bases, with 10 bases between them. The CDR3 runs 14 residues. The CDR3 protein is CASSQGPGAYGYTF. CDR3 nucleotide sequence: TGTGCCAGCAGCCAAGGACCGGGCGCCTATGGCTACACCTTC.

The table lists this clonotype with a few counts. A much larger clone lies one base from this, so it may be a read error. The chain is built from TRBV20-1 and TRBJ1-2; 7 nucleotides line up with TRBD1. J was trimmed by 4 bases and V by 3 bases; bases with no gene match: 8. The CDR3 extends over 14 amino acids. Germline V gene lookup returns CDR1 DFQATT and CDR2 SNEGSKA (reference sequence). The CDR3 nucleotides read TGCAGTGCTAGTCCGGGACAGTCTACCTATGGCTACACCTTC. It yields the protein CSASPGQSTYGYTF.

This clonotype was seen a few times. J is TRBJ1-2 and V is TRBV4-1; no clear D. The CDR3 totals 14 residues. Germline V gene lookup returns CDR1 MGHRA and CDR2 YSYEKL. The V and J ends lost 3 bases and 0 bases respectively, with 8 bases between them. The CDR3 loop reads CASSQERTNYGYTF. CDR3 in DNA: TGCGCCAGCAGCCAGGAGAGAACTAACTATGGCTACACCTTC.

The chain uses TRBV7-8 and TRBJ2-5, with 9 positions matching TRBD2. Judging by the DNA end, TRBJ2-1 fits better; the J call may be wrong. CDR3 size: 15 residues. Germline assignment: CDR1 SGHVS and CDR2 FQNEAQ. The DNA for the CDR3 is TGTGCCAGCAGCGCCGGGACTAGCCGTTACAATGAGCAGTTCTTC. As protein: CASSAGTSRYNEQFF.

The chain carries TRBV19 and TRBJ2-3, with D perhaps being TRBD1 or TRBD2 (5 bases each). Per germline, CDR1 LNHDA and CDR2 SQIVND (reference sequence). The germline V and J ends were trimmed by 5 bases and 5 bases, with 14 bases remaining between them. CDR3 length: 14 residues. The CDR3 DNA sequence: TGTGCCAGTAGTCCGGGGACCTTAGGAGATACGCAGTATTTT. Its translation is CASSPGTLGDTQYF.

This clonotype was seen more than once but under ten times. The rearrangement links TRBV27 to TRBJ2-2, with D hard to call. The CDR3 extends over 16 amino acids. V lost 3 bases and J 1 base, leaving 12 bases between the germline ends. Germline V lookup: CDR1 MNHEY, CDR2 SMNVEV (reference sequence). The CDR3 DNA is TGTGCCAGCAGTTTTGGTGGGGTGGGGAACACCGGGGAGCTGTTTTTT. Residues: CASSFGGVGNTGELFF.

The chain combines TRBV20-1 with TRBJ2-7; TRBD2 matches 8 bases. The length of the CDR3 is 15 residues. Germline trimming cut 0 bases from V and 8 bases from J; bases unmatched to any gene: 12. Per germline, CDR1 DFQATT and CDR2 SNEGSKA (reference sequence). This CDR3 reads CSARESSGSGGKQYF. CDR3 bases: TGCAGTGCTAGAGAATCTAGCGGGTCTGGTGGGAAGCAGTACTTC.

This clonotype was counted many times. The CDR3 DNA follows: TGCAGTGCTAGAACCAGACGGACAACTAATGAAAAACTGTTTTTT. The encoded protein is CSARTRRTTNEKLFF. The chain uses TRBV20-1 and TRBJ1-4, with D unresolved. This CDR3 comprises 15 residues. Trimming took 2 bases from V and 0 from J, leaving 10 bases between them. Germline CDR1 DFQATT, CDR2 SNEGSKA (reference sequence).

The V and J genes are TRBV5-1 and TRBJ2-3; D may correspond to TRBD1 or TRBD2 (5 bases each). This CDR3 is 13 amino acids long. Trimming stripped 6 bases from V and 5 bases from J, with 13 bases between. Per germline, CDR1 SGHRS and CDR2 YFSETQ. CDR3 sequence: CASNQGRGDTQYF. CDR3 bases: TGCGCCAGCAATCAGGGTCGGGGAGATACGCAGTATTTT.

This chain connects TRBV12-3 or TRBV12-4 to TRBJ2-7; 7 bases are shared with TRBD2. The CDR3 loop spans 13 amino acids. V shed 7 bases, J shed 7 bases, and the junction held 10 bases outside the gene matches. Here the CDR3 DNA reads TGTGCCAGCACTTCGGGAGGCCTCTTGGAGCAGTACTTC. Amino acid sequence: CASTSGGLLEQYF.

This clonotype has only a few counts. J is TRBJ2-5 and V is TRBV5-1; perhaps TRBD1 as D (5 bases). CDR1 and CDR2 from the germline V gene are SGHRS and YFSETQ. The germline V and J ends were trimmed by 0 bases and 5 bases, with 14 bases remaining between them. CDR3 size: 15 residues. The CDR3 DNA sequence: TGCGCCAGCAGCTTGGAGGGAAATGGGGCGGAGACCCAGTACTTC. Translated: CASSLEGNGAETQYF.

The CDR3 loop is CASSRGQGGWDEQFF. The CDR3 coding sequence is TGCGCCAGCAGCAGGGGACAGGGAGGGTGGGATGAGCAGTTCTTC. The chain couples TRBV5-1 to TRBJ2-5, with 9 positions matching TRBD1. The J call may not be correct, given that the DNA end is closer to TRBJ2-1. Germline CDR1 is SGHRS and CDR2 is YFSETQ. The CDR3 length is 15 residues.

The chain combines TRBV27 with TRBJ2-5; 12 bases map to TRBD2. The J call is in doubt because the DNA end fits TRBJ2-7 better. Looked up from germline, CDR1 is MNHEY and CDR2 is SMNVEV (reference sequence). This CDR3 comprises 19 residues. CDR3 loop: CASREKLAGGSTLTYEQYF. CDR3 nucleotide sequence: TGTGCCAGCAGAGAGAAACTAGCGGGAGGCTCTACATTAACCTACGAGCAGTACTTC.

DNA of the CDR3: TGTGCCAGCAGCCAAGTCCCTCAGGGGGACACCGGGGAGCTGTTTTTT. Translation gives CASSQVPQGDTGELFF. The V and J genes are TRBV3-1 and TRBJ2-2, with 7 bases that match TRBD1. The germline CDR1 and CDR2 sequences are LGHDT and YNNKEL (reference sequence). The ends lost 1 base at V and 3 bases at J; junction bases unmatched: 5. This CDR3 has 16 residues.